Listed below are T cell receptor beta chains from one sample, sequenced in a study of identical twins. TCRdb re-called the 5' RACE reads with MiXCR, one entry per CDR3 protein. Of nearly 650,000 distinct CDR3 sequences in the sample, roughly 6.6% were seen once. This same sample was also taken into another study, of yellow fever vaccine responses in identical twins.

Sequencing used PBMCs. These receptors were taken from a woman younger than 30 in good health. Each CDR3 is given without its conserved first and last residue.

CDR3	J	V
ASSVGSRTDTQY	TRBJ2-3	TRBV9
ASSARQGNNEQF	TRBJ2-1	TRBV4-2
SVESPSGNTIY	TRBJ1-3	TRBV29-1
ASRKLTDTQY	TRBJ2-3	TRBV11-2
ASSLEGLYSYEQY	TRBJ2-7	TRBV5-1
ASSSPTAYQETQY	TRBJ2-5	TRBV12-3/TRBV12-4
ASSLDQANEQF	TRBJ2-1	TRBV5-1
ASSQTGGGLTGELF	TRBJ2-2	TRBV6-1
ASSEYSIYNEQF	TRBJ2-1	TRBV10-1
SVTTGDGYT	TRBJ1-2	TRBV29-1
ASSKTWTSGSSYNEQF	TRBJ2-1	TRBV10-1
ASSRKQGFTDTQY	TRBJ2-3	TRBV7-9
ASSLPGLVEDTQY	TRBJ2-3	TRBV12-3/TRBV12-4
ASSLVEGDTQY	TRBJ2-3	TRBV7-2
ASTRVGGETQY	TRBJ2-5	TRBV5-1
ASTQAAGLGPGPQH	TRBJ1-5	TRBV2
ASSYSGAQPTRGLYGYT	TRBJ1-2	TRBV6-5
AIRETDSRPQH	TRBJ1-5	TRBV10-3
ASSESDRRSYEQY	TRBJ2-7	TRBV25-1
SATYRDREYNEQF	TRBJ2-1	TRBV20-1
ASSVEGGGMAQH	TRBJ1-5	TRBV2
ASSLSSLYNEQF	TRBJ2-1	TRBV12-3/TRBV12-4
ASSSFLAGGLYNEQF	TRBJ2-1	TRBV27
AIRQKDTLDYNEQF	TRBJ2-1	TRBV10-3
ASSPQWAAVNYGYT	TRBJ1-2	TRBV18
ASSYSLATSGANVLT	TRBJ2-6	TRBV6-5
SARGLRGSSYEQY	TRBJ2-7	TRBV20-1
SVGSGTAGLEQY	TRBJ2-7	TRBV29-1
AIKKQGDNSPLH	TRBJ1-6	TRBV10-3
ASSLRGNDEKLF	TRBJ1-4	TRBV12-3/TRBV12-4
ASSLRWATRSNTEAF	TRBJ1-1	TRBV7-2
ASSFGEGGLAKNIQY	TRBJ2-4	TRBV12-3/TRBV12-4
ASSQGTWNEQF	TRBJ2-1	TRBV3-1
ASSRMTSGIDEQY	TRBJ2-7	TRBV5-5
SVVTRQGNYGYT	TRBJ1-2	TRBV29-1
ASSQGPGQGVSEAF	TRBJ1-1	TRBV4-1